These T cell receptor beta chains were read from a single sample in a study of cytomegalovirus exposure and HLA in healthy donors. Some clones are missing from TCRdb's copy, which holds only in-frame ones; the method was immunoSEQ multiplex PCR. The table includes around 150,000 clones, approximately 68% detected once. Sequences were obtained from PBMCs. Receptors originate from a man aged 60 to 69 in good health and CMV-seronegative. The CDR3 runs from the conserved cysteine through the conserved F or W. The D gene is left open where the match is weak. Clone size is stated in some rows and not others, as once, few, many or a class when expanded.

cdr3_nt: TGTGCCAGCATCCCGGGACAGGGGGACTACGAGCAGTACTTC
cdr3_aa: CASIPGQGDYEQYF
clone_size: once
d_call: TRBD1
j_call: TRBJ2-7
v_call: TRBV6-6
cdr3_length: 14

cdr3_nt: TGCGCCAGCAGCCCAGGGGGTGAGTTCCAGCCCCAGCATTTT
cdr3_aa: CASSPGGEFQPQHF
clone_size: few
d_call: TRBD1
j_call: TRBJ1-5
v_call: TRBV5-1
cdr3_length: 14

cdr3_nt: TGTGCCAGCAGCTTAAATCAGGTCGTCACCGGGGAGCTGTTTTTT
cdr3_aa: CASSLNQVVTGELFF
clone_size: .
d_call: .
j_call: TRBJ2-2
v_call: TRBV7-3
cdr3_length: 15

cdr3_nt: TGTGCCAGCAGCCCCCCAGGGACAGGAAAAGAGACCCAGTACTTC
cdr3_aa: CASSPPGTGKETQYF
clone_size: .
d_call: TRBD1
j_call: TRBJ2-5
v_call: TRBV7-8
cdr3_length: 15

cdr3_nt: TGCGCCAGCAGCTACTCGACAGGGGATTACAATGAGCAGTTCTTC
cdr3_aa: CASSYSTGDYNEQFF
clone_size: .
d_call: TRBD1
j_call: TRBJ2-1
v_call: TRBV5-1
cdr3_length: 15

cdr3_nt: TGTGCCAGCAGTTTATCTGGAGGAGGAACTGAAGCTTTCTTT
cdr3_aa: CASSLSGGGTEAFF
clone_size: .
d_call: .
j_call: TRBJ1-1
v_call: TRBV28
cdr3_length: 14

cdr3_nt: TGTGCCAGCAGCTTAGGGAGTAGCGGGGGACCCTACAATGAGCAGTTCTTC
cdr3_aa: CASSLGSSGGPYNEQFF
clone_size: .
d_call: TRBD2
j_call: TRBJ2-1
v_call: TRBV7-8
cdr3_length: 17

cdr3_nt: TGTGCCAGCAGTTATGACAGTCTTAATGAAAAACTGTTTTTT
cdr3_aa: CASSYDSLNEKLFF
clone_size: .
d_call: .
j_call: TRBJ1-4
v_call: TRBV6-5
cdr3_length: 14

cdr3_nt: TGTGCCAGCTCACCTGCGTCGAGAAACACCATATATTTT
cdr3_aa: CASSPASRNTIYF
clone_size: few
d_call: .
j_call: TRBJ1-3
v_call: TRBV18
cdr3_length: 13

cdr3_nt: TGTGCCTGGAGCCCAGGGGAGATTCAGCCCCAGCATTTT
cdr3_aa: CAWSPGEIQPQHF
clone_size: .
d_call: .
j_call: TRBJ1-5
v_call: TRBV30
cdr3_length: 13

cdr3_nt: TGTGCCTGGAGGACTCAGGGGAGCTCCTACGAGCAGTACTTC
cdr3_aa: CAWRTQGSSYEQYF
clone_size: .
d_call: .
j_call: TRBJ2-7
v_call: TRBV30
cdr3_length: 14

cdr3_nt: TGTGCCTGGAGTGTACGAGCAGGGTCCTACGGAAACACCATATATTTT
cdr3_aa: CAWSVRAGSYGNTIYF
clone_size: .
d_call: .
j_call: TRBJ1-3
v_call: TRBV30
cdr3_length: 16

cdr3_nt: TGCGCCAGCAGCTTCGTGACAGGGGGCGATCTTGCGGCCAACGTCCTGACTTTC
cdr3_aa: CASSFVTGGDLAANVLTF
clone_size: .
d_call: TRBD1
j_call: TRBJ2-6
v_call: TRBV5-1
cdr3_length: 18

cdr3_nt: TGTGCCAGCAGTGAAACACTAGCGGGAGACTCTCGGAATGAGCAGTTCTTC
cdr3_aa: CASSETLAGDSRNEQFF
clone_size: .
d_call: TRBD2
j_call: TRBJ2-1
v_call: TRBV2
cdr3_length: 17

cdr3_nt: TGTGCCAGCAGTTTACCTTCCCAGGGCGAGCAGTTCTTC
cdr3_aa: CASSLPSQGEQFF
clone_size: few
d_call: .
j_call: TRBJ2-1
v_call: TRBV28
cdr3_length: 13

cdr3_nt: TGTGCCAGTAGTATAGGGCCCGCTAGTTACGAGCAGTACTTC
cdr3_aa: CASSIGPASYEQYF
clone_size: few
d_call: .
j_call: TRBJ2-7
v_call: TRBV19
cdr3_length: 14

cdr3_nt: TGCGCCAGCAGCCAACCGACAGGGAACACTGAAGCTTTCTTT
cdr3_aa: CASSQPTGNTEAFF
clone_size: .
d_call: .
j_call: TRBJ1-1
v_call: TRBV4-1
cdr3_length: 14

cdr3_nt: TGTGCCAGCAGCTTAGACTTGCAGGGTGAAGGCTACACCTTC
cdr3_aa: CASSLDLQGEGYTF
clone_size: .
d_call: .
j_call: TRBJ1-2
v_call: TRBV7-9
cdr3_length: 14

cdr3_nt: TGTGCCAGCAGAACCTTGGACAGAGGGACTGAAGCTTTCTTT
cdr3_aa: CASRTLDRGTEAFF
clone_size: .
d_call: .
j_call: TRBJ1-1
v_call: TRBV6-6
cdr3_length: 14

cdr3_nt: TGTGCCAGCAGGGACAGGGTCTCCTACAATGAGCAGTTCTTC
cdr3_aa: CASRDRVSYNEQFF
clone_size: .
d_call: TRBD1
j_call: TRBJ2-1
v_call: TRBV6-5
cdr3_length: 14

cdr3_nt: TGCAGCGGTGCGACAGGGCCCGGCACTGAAGCTTTCTTT
cdr3_aa: CSGATGPGTEAFF
clone_size: once
d_call: TRBD1
j_call: TRBJ1-1
v_call: TRBV29-1
cdr3_length: 13

cdr3_nt: TGTGCCAGCAGCCTAGCTCCGGGACTGAGGGGCACAGATACGCAGTATTTT
cdr3_aa: CASSLAPGLRGTDTQYF
clone_size: few
d_call: .
j_call: TRBJ2-3
v_call: TRBV7-9
cdr3_length: 17